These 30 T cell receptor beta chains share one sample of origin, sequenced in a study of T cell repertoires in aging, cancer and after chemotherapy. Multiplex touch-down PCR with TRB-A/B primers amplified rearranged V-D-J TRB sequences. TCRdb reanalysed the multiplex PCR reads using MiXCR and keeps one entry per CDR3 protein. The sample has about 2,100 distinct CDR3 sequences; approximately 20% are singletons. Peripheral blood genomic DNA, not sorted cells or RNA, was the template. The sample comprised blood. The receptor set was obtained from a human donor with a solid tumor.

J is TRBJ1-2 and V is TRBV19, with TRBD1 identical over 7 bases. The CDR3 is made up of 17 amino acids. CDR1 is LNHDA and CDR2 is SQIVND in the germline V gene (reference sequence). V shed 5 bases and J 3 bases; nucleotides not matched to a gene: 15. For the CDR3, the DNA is TGTGCCAGTAGTCCCGTACCCGGGACAGATCTCTACTATGGCTACACCTTC. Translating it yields CASSPVPGTDLYYGYTF.

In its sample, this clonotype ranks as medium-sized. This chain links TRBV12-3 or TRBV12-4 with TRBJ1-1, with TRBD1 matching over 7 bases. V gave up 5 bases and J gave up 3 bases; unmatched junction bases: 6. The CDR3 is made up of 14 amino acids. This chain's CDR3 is CASSLQGWYTEAFF. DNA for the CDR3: TGTGCCAGCAGTCTACAGGGGTGGTACACTGAAGCTTTCTTT.

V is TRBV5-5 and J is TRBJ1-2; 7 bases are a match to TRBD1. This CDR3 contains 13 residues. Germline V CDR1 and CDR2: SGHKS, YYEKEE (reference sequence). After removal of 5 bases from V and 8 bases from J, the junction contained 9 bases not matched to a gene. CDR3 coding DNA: TGTGCCAGCAGTGGCAAGGGGGCGAGAGGCTACACCTTC. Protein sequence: CASSGKGARGYTF.

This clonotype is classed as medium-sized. The CDR3 loop is CASSIWGPDSFHGEQFF. In nucleotides, the CDR3 is TGTGCCAGTAGTATATGGGGGCCGGACAGTTTCCACGGTGAGCAGTTCTTC. This chain connects TRBV19 to TRBJ2-1, with D tentatively TRBD1 (6 bases). V lost 2 bases and J 9 bases, leaving 23 bases between the germline ends. Germline-derived CDR1 and CDR2 are LNHDA and SQIVND (reference sequence). This CDR3 spans 17 amino acids.

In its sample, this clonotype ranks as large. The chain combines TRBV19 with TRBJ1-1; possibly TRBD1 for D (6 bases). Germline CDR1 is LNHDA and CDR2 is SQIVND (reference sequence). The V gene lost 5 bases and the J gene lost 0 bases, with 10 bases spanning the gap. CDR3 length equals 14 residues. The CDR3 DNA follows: TGTGCCAGTAGTCCGGACAGAATGAACACTGAAGCTTTCTTT. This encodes CASSPDRMNTEAFF.

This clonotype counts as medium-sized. The CDR3 coding sequence is TGTGCCAGCAGCTTAGGACTGAGGGGGAACATTCAGTACTTC. This codes for CASSLGLRGNIQYF. V usage is TRBV13 and J usage is TRBJ2-4, with a tentative D call TRBD1 (6 bases). Looked up from germline, CDR1 is PRHDT and CDR2 is FYEKMQ (reference sequence). Trimming left V 0 bases short and J 7 bases short, with 10 bases between. This CDR3 has 14 residues.

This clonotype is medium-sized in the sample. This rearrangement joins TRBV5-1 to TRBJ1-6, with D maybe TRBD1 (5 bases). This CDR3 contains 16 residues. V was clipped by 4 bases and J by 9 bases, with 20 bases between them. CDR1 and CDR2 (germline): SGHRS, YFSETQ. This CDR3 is CASSQDSGRLGSPLHF. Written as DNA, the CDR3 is TGCGCCAGCAGCCAGGACTCAGGGCGGCTTGGTTCACCCCTCCACTTT.

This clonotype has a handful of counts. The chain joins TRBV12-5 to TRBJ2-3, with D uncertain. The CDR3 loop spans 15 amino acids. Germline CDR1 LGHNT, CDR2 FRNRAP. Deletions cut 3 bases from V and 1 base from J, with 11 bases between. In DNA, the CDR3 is TGTGCTAGTGGTTTAAGGCCCACCGGCACAGATACGCAGTATTTT. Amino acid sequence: CASGLRPTGTDTQYF.

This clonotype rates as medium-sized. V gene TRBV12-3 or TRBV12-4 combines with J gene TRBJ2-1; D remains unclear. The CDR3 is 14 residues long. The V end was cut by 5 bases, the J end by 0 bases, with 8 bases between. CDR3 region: CASSPGDSYNEQFF. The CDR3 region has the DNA TGTGCCAGCAGTCCTGGAGACTCCTACAATGAGCAGTTCTTC.

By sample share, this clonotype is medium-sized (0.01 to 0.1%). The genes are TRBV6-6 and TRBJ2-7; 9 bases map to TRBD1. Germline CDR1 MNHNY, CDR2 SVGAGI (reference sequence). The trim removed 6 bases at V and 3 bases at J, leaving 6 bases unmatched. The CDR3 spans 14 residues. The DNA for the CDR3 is TGTGCCAGCAGCCGGGACAGGGTCAACTACGAGCAGTACGTC. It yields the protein CASSRDRVNYEQYV.

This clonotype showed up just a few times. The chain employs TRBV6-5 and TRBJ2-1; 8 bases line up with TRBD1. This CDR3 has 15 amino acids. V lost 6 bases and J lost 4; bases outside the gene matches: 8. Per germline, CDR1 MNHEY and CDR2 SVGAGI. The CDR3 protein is CASSYEGQAYNEQFF. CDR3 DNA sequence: TGTGCCAGCAGCTACGAGGGACAGGCTTACAATGAGCAGTTCTTC.

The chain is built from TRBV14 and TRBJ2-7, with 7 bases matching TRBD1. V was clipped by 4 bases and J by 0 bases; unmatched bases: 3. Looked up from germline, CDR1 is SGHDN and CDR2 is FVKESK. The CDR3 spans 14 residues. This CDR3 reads CASSLRQGSYEQYV. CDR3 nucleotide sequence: TGTGCCAGCAGCCTGAGACAGGGCTCCTACGAGCAGTACGTC.

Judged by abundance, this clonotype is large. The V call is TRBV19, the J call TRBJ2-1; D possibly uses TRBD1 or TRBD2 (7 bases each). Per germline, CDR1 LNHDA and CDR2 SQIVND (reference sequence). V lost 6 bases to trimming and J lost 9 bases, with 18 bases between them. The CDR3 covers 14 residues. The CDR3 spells CASSRTRGQGEQFF. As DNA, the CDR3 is TGTGCCAGTAGCCGGACTAGGGGGCAGGGTGAGCAGTTCTTC. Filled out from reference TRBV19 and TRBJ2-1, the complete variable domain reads DGGITQSPKYLFRKEGQNVTLSCEQNLNHDAMYWYRQDPGQGLRLIYYSQIVNDFQKGDIAEGYSVSREKKESFPLTVTSAQKNPTAFYLCASSRTRGQGEQFFGPGTRLTVL.

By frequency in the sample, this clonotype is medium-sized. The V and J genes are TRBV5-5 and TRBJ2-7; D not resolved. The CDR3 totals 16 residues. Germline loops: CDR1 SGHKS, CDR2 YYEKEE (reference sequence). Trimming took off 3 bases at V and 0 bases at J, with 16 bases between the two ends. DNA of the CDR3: TGTGCCAGCAGCTCACTTCCGGGTCCAAGCTCCTACGAGCAGTACGTC. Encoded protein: CASSSLPGPSSYEQYV.

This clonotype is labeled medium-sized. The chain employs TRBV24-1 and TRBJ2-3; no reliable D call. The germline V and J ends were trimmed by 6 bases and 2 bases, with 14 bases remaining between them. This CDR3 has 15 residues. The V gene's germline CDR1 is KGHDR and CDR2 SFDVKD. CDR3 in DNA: TGTGCCACCAGTCGGGTGGCAGGCAACACAGATACGCAGTATTTT. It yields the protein CATSRVAGNTDTQYF.

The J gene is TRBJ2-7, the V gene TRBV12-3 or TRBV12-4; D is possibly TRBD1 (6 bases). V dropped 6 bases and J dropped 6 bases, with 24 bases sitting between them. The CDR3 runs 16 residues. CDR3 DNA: TGTGCCAGCAGCCCTCAAAATACAGGGTTAGTAGGCGAGCAGTACTTC. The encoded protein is CASSPQNTGLVGEQYF.

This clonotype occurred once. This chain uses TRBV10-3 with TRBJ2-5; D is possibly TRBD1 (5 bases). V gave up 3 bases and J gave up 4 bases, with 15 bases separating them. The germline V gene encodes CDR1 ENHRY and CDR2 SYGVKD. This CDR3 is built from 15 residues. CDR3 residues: CAISDRANTGETQYF. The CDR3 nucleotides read TGTGCCATCAGTGACAGGGCCAACACGGGAGAGACCCAGTACTTC.

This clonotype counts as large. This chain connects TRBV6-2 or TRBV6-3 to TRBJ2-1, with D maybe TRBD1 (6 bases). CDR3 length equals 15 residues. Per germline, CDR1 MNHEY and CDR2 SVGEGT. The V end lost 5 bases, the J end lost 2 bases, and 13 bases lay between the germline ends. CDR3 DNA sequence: TGTGCCAGCAGTGAGGACAGTCGCGCCTACAATGAGCAGTTCTTC. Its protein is CASSEDSRAYNEQFF.

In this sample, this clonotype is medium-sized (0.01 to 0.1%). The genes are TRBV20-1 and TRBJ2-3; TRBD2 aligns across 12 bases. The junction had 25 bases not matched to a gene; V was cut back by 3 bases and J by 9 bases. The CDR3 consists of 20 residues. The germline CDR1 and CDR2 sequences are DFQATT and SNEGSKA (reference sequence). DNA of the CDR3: TGCAGTGCTAGTCGTCCCGGTGGGGCTAGCGGGGGGGAGAGTATCGTAACGCAGTATTTT. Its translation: CSASRPGGASGGESIVTQYF.

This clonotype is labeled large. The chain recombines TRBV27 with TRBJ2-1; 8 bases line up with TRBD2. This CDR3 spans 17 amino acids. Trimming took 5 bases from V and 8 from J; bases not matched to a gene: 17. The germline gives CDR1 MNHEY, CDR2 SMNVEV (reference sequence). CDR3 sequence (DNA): TGTGCCAGCAGTCAAACCTTGAGGCTAGCGGGCCATGATGAGCAGTTCTTC. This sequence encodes CASSQTLRLAGHDEQFF.

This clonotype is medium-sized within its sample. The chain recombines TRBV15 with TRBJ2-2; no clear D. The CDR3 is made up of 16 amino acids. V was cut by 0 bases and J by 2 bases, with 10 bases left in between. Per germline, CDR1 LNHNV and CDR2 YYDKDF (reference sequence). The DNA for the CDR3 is TGTGCCACCAGCAGAGATAACGGGCCCAACACCGGGGAGCTGTTTTTT. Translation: CATSRDNGPNTGELFF.

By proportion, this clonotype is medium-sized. The CDR3: CASSYLNTEAFF. DNA of the CDR3: TGTGCCAGCAGTTACCTGAACACTGAAGCTTTCTTT. The chain uses TRBV6-2 or TRBV6-3 and TRBJ1-1; D is unresolved. Trimming removed 2 bases from V and 0 bases from J, with 1 base in between. The CDR3 covers 12 residues. From germline, CDR1 is MNHEY and CDR2 SVGEGT.

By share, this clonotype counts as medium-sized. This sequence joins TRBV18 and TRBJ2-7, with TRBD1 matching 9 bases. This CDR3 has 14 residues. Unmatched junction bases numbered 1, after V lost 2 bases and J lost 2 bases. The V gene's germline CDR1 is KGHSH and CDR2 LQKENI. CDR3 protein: CASSPGTGTYEQYF. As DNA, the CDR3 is TGTGCCAGCTCACCAGGGACAGGGACCTACGAGCAGTACTTC.

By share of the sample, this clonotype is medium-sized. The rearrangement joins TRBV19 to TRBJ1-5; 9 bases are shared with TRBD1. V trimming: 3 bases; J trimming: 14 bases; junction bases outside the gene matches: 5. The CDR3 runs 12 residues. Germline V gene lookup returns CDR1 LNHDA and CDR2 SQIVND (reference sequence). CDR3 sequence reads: CASSIEGQGKHF. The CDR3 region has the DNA TGTGCCAGTAGTATTGAAGGACAGGGGAAGCATTTT. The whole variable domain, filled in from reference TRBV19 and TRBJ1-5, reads DGGITQSPKYLFRKEGQNVTLSCEQNLNHDAMYWYRQDPGQGLRLIYYSQIVNDFQKGDIAEGYSVSREKKESFPLTVTSAQKNPTAFYLCASSIEGQGKHFGDGTRLSIL.

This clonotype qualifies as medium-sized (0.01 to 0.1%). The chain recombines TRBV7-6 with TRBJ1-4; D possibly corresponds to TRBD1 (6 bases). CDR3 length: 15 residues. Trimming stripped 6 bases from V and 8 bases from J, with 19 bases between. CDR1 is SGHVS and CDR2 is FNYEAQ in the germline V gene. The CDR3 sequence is CASRRRGVVEEKLFF. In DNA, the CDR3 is TGTGCCAGCAGGAGGAGGGGGGTGGTAGAAGAAAAACTGTTTTTT.

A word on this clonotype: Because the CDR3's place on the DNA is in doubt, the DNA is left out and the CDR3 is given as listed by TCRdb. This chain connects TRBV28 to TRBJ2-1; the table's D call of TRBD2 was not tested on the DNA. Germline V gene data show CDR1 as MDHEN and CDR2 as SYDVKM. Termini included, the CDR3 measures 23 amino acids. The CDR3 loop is CASSPTGGYGYTFGSGTINEQFF.

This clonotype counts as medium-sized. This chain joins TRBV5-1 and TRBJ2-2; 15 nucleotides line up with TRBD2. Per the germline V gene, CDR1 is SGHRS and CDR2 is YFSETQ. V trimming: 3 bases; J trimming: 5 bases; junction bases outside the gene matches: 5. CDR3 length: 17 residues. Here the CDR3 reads CASSSDGTSGGTGELFF. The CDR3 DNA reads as TGCGCCAGCAGCTCGGATGGGACTAGCGGGGGGACCGGGGAGCTGTTTTTT.

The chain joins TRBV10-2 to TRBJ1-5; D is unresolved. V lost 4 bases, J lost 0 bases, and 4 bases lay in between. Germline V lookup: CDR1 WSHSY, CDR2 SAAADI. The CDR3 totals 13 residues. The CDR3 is CASSGVSNQPQHF. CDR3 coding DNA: TGCGCCAGCAGTGGAGTTAGCAATCAGCCCCAGCATTTT.

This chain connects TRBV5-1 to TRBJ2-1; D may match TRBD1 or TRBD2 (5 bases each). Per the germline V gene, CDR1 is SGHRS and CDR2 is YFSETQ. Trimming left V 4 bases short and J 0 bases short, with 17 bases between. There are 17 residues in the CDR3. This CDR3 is CASSPVGSDSSYNEQFF. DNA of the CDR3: TGCGCCAGCAGCCCCGTTGGGAGCGACAGCTCCTACAATGAGCAGTTCTTC. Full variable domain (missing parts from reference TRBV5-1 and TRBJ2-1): KAGVTQTPRYLIKTRGQQVTLSCSPISGHRSVSWYQQTPGQGLQFLFEYFSETQRNKGNFPGRFSGRQFSNSRSEMNVSTLELGDSALYLCASSPVGSDSSYNEQFFGPGTRLTVL.

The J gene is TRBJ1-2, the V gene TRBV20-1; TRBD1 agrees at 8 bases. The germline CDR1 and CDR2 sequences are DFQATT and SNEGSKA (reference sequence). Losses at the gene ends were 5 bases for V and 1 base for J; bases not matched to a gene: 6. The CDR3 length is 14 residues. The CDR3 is CSARDRPFNYGYTF. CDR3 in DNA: TGCAGTGCTCGGGACAGGCCTTTTAACTATGGCTACACCTTC.